This T cell receptor beta chain was retrieved from a study of graft-versus-host responses after intestinal transplantation. Study-level results: Graft-versus-host to host-versus-graft clonal ratios in allografts were high in patients with graft-donor T cell macrochimerism.

Method: immunoSEQ multiplex PCR; TCRdb's copy keeps in-frame clones and lacks some. The sample consists of around 37,000 clones, about nine tenths of them appearing once. Graft tissue processing released intraepithelial and lamina propria lymphocytes. Turning to this clone: Its antigen remains unidentified.

The material was ileum tissue, obtained approximately 210 days after intestinal transplant. The TCR comes from a human patient who received an intestinal transplant, so some T cells may come from the graft donor.

The DNA of the CDR3 is TGTGCCAGCAGCTTAGGGGGGCCGGATGAGCAGTACTTC. It translates to CASSLGGPDEQYF. The chain links TRBV11-2 to TRBJ2-7; a possible D gene is TRBD1 (6 bases). Germline V CDR1 and CDR2: SGHAT, FQNNGV. The ends were cut back, 1 base at V and 7 bases at J, with 11 bases in the middle. CDR3 length: 13 residues.